The 15 T cell receptor beta chains below all came from one sample that was sequenced in a study of shared clonotypes between healthy human individuals. Here immunoSEQ multiplex PCR was the method, and the copy in TCRdb shows in-frame clones only, minus some. The sample includes under 550,000 clones, 90% to 97% of them seen just once. The sequenced material came from naive CD4+ T cells sorted from blood. The subset is: CD45RA+ positively selected. These receptors all come from a woman aged 25 to 39 in good health.

The rearrangement joins TRBV5-6 to TRBJ1-3, with 10 nucleotides matching TRBD1. The germline V gene encodes CDR1 SGHDT and CDR2 YYEEEE. The length of the CDR3 is 18 residues. The J segment lost 3 bases and the V segment lost 4 bases, leaving 13 bases of the junction unmatched. The CDR3 loop reads CASSTPGQGNLIGNTIYF. Written as DNA, the CDR3 is TGTGCCAGCAGCACCCCGGGACAGGGGAATCTTATTGGAAACACCATATATTTT.

V usage is TRBV7-9 and J usage is TRBJ1-1; TRBD1 aligns across 8 bases. The CDR3 has 14 residues. J was trimmed by 1 base and V by 4 bases; bases with no gene match: 2. Germline values: CDR1 SEHNR, CDR2 FQNEAQ (reference sequence). CDR3 sequence (DNA): TGTGCCAGCAGCTCCGACAGGGGGAACACTGAAGCTTTCTTT. Its translation: CASSSDRGNTEAFF.

This clone was counted a single time. The chain has TRBV2 and TRBJ1-3; D gene uncertain. Germline CDR1 reads SNHLY; CDR2 reads FYNNEI. V was trimmed by 4 bases and J by 0 bases, leaving 10 bases between them. CDR3 size: 15 residues. The CDR3: CASSGRILSGNTIYF. The CDR3 DNA follows: TGTGCCAGCAGTGGGCGCATCCTCTCTGGAAACACCATATATTTT.

This rearrangement joins TRBV7-2 to TRBJ1-1, with D possibly TRBD1 on 5 matching bases. Trimming removed 3 bases from V and 3 bases from J, with 8 bases in between. Germline assignment: CDR1 SGHTA and CDR2 FQGNSA. The CDR3 is 13 amino acids. The CDR3 sequence is CASSFRADTEAFF. Written as DNA, the CDR3 is TGTGCCAGCAGCTTCAGGGCGGACACTGAAGCTTTCTTT.

The V gene is TRBV19, the J gene TRBJ2-1; D gene ambiguous. Deletions cut 3 bases from V and 5 bases from J, with 8 bases between. Germline CDR1 is LNHDA and CDR2 is SQIVND (reference sequence). The length of the CDR3 is 13 residues. CDR3 in amino acids: CASSIDLHNEQFF. For the CDR3, the DNA is TGTGCCAGTAGTATCGATCTGCACAATGAGCAGTTCTTC.

This clone has just one count. This chain joins TRBV2 and TRBJ2-3; TRBD2 matches 13 bases. Germline-derived CDR1 and CDR2 are SNHLY and FYNNEI. V shed 2 bases and J 0 bases; nucleotides not matched to a gene: 8. The CDR3 length is 19 residues. The CDR3: CASSEIGLAGEASTDTQYF. CDR3 nucleotide sequence: TGTGCCAGCAGTGAAATAGGACTAGCGGGAGAGGCAAGCACAGATACGCAGTATTTT.

The CDR3 protein is CASSKIVFPYNEQFF. CDR3 DNA: TGTGCCAGTAGTAAGATTGTCTTTCCCTACAATGAGCAGTTCTTC. This chain links TRBV19 with TRBJ2-1; unclear D gene. Between the trimmed V and J ends, which lost 4 bases and 2 bases, there was a span of 12 bases. The CDR3 consists of 15 residues. The germline CDR1 and CDR2 sequences are LNHDA and SQIVND (reference sequence). Using reference TRBV19 and TRBJ2-1 for the parts outside the CDR3, the full variable domain is DGGITQSPKYLFRKEGQNVTLSCEQNLNHDAMYWYRQDPGQGLRLIYYSQIVNDFQKGDIAEGYSVSREKKESFPLTVTSAQKNPTAFYLCASSKIVFPYNEQFFGPGTRLTVL.

The gene calls are TRBV7-2 and TRBJ2-7; D not resolved. Germline CDR1 and CDR2: SGHTA and FQGNSA. Trimming cost V 3 bases and J 1 base, with 7 bases left between them. The CDR3 covers 13 residues. CDR3 DNA: TGTGCCAGCAGCTTGTCCGCTTCCTACGAGCAGTACTTC. It encodes CASSLSASYEQYF.

The chain joins TRBV27 to TRBJ1-4; D unclear. In germline, CDR1 is MNHEY, CDR2 SMNVEV (reference sequence). V lost 10 bases to trimming and J lost 4 bases, with 19 bases between them. This CDR3 contains 15 residues. As DNA, the CDR3 is TGTGCCACCGGCCTTCAGTCAGCCTATAATGAAAAACTGTTTTTT. It specifies CATGLQSAYNEKLFF. Full variable domain (rest looked up from reference TRBV27 and TRBJ1-4): EAQVTQNPRYLITVTGKKLTVTCSQNMNHEYMSWYRQDPGLGLRQIYYSMNVEVTDKGDVPEGYKVSRKEKRNFPLILESPSPNQTSLYFCATGLQSAYNEKLFFGSGTQLSVL.

The chain recombines TRBV6-6 with TRBJ2-5; D is uncertain. This CDR3 spans 14 amino acids. The V end was cut by 4 bases, the J end by 5 bases, with 14 bases between. The germline V gene encodes CDR1 MNHNY and CDR2 SVGAGI (reference sequence). CDR3 protein: CASSSALTAETQYF. DNA of the CDR3: TGTGCCAGCAGTTCCGCCTTGACTGCTGAGACCCAGTACTTC.

The chain uses TRBV9 and TRBJ2-1; D could derive from TRBD1 or TRBD2 (6 bases each). The CDR3 contains 13 residues. Deletions cut 3 bases from V and 9 bases from J, with 13 bases between. Germline V gives CDR1 SGDLS, CDR2 YYNGEE. CDR3 nucleotides: TGTGCCAGCAGCGGTGGGTGGGGGGCTGAGCAGTTCTTC. It codes for CASSGGWGAEQFF. Full variable domain (remainder filled in from reference TRBV9 and TRBJ2-1): DSGVTQTPKHLITATGQRVTLRCSPRSGDLSVYWYQQSLDQGLQFLIQYYNGEERAKGNILERFSAQQFPDLHSELNLSSLELGDSALYFCASSGGWGAEQFFGPGTRLTVL.

This sequence joins TRBV19 and TRBJ2-7; 8 bases are a match to TRBD1. CDR1 and CDR2 from the germline V gene are LNHDA and SQIVND (reference sequence). V lost 8 bases, J lost 3 bases, and 9 bases stayed unmatched. The CDR3 runs 14 residues. CDR3 in DNA: TGTGCCAGTGCCCAAAGCACAGGGGGCTACGAGCAGTACTTC. Translation: CASAQSTGGYEQYF.

The J gene is TRBJ1-1, the V gene TRBV5-4; D is possibly TRBD1 (5 bases). This CDR3 contains 12 residues. CDR1 is SGHNT, CDR2 YYREEE, per germline (reference sequence). V lost 2 bases and J lost 7, with 9 bases in between. CDR3 loop: CASSLIGDEAFF. CDR3 sequence (DNA): TGTGCCAGCAGCTTAATAGGGGATGAAGCTTTCTTT.

The CDR3 DNA reads as TGTGCCAGCAGTGAGCGACAGCCCAGCTCAGGGGGCTACACCTTC. Protein sequence: CASSERQPSSGGYTF. The chain links TRBV2 to TRBJ1-2; weak D call: TRBD1 (5 bases). CDR1 and CDR2 from the germline V gene are SNHLY and FYNNEI. CDR3 size: 15 residues. V lost 3 bases and J lost 8, with 19 bases in between.

The chain has TRBV30 and TRBJ2-7, with 8 bases that match TRBD1. Germline trimming cut 4 bases from V and 1 base from J; bases unmatched to any gene: 6. From germline, CDR1 is GTSNPN and CDR2 SVGIG (reference sequence). The CDR3 loop spans 14 amino acids. The CDR3 here is CAWTLDRASYEQYF. CDR3 nucleotides: TGTGCCTGGACCCTGGACAGGGCTTCCTACGAGCAGTACTTC.